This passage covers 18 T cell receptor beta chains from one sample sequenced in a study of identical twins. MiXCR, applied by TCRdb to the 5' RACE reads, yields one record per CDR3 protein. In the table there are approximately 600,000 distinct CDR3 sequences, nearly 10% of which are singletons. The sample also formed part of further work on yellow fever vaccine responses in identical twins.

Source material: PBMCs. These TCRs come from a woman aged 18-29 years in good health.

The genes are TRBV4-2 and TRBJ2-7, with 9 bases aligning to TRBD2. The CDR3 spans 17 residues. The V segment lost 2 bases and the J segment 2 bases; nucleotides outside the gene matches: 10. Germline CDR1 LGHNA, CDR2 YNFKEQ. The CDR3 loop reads CASSQPVGAGGPYEQYF. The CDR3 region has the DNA TGTGCCAGCAGCCAACCAGTAGGAGCGGGAGGTCCCTACGAGCAGTACTTC.

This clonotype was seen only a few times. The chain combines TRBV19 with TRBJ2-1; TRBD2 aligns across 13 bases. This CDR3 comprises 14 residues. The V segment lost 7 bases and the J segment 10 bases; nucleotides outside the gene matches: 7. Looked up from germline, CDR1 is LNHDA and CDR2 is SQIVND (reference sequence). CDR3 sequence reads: CASTLGGLAGEQFF. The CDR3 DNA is TGTGCCAGTACTTTGGGGGGACTAGCGGGGGAGCAGTTCTTC.

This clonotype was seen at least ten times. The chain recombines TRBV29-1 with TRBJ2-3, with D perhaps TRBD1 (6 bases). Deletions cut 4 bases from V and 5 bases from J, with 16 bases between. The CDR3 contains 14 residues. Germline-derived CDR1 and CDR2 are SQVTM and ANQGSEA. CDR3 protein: CSVGPTGYGDTQYF. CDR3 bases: TGCAGCGTTGGCCCGACAGGATACGGAGATACGCAGTATTTT.

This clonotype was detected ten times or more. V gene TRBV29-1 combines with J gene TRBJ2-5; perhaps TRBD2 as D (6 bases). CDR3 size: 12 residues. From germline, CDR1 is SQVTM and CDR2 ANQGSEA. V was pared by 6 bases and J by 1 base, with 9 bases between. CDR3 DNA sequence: TGCAGCGTGAGGAGGGTCCAAGAGACCCAGTACTTC. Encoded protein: CSVRRVQETQYF.

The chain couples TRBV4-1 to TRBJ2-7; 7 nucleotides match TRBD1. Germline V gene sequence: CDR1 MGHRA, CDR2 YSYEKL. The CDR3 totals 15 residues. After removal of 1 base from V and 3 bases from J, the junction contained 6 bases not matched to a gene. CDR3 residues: CASSQGDSNIYEQYF. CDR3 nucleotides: TGCGCCAGCAGCCAAGGGGACAGTAATATCTACGAGCAGTACTTC.

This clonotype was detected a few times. CDR3: CASSFSWVGNTEAFF. Here the CDR3 DNA reads TGTGCCAGCAGTTTCTCGTGGGTTGGGAACACTGAAGCTTTCTTT. This sequence joins TRBV6-2 or TRBV6-3 and TRBJ1-1; D unresolved. Germline values: CDR1 MNHEY, CDR2 SVGEGT. The CDR3 has 15 residues. V was shortened by 4 bases and J by 1 base, with 13 bases between the two germline ends.

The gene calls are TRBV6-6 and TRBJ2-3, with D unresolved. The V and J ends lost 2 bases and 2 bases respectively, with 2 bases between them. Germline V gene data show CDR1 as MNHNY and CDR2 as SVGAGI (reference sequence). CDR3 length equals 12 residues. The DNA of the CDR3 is TGTGCCAGCAGTTACCACACAGATACGCAGTATTTT. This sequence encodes CASSYHTDTQYF.

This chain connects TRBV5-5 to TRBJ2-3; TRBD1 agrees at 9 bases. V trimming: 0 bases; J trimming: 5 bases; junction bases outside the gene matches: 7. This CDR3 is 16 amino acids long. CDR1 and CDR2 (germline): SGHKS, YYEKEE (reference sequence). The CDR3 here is CASSLGLGQGLDTQYF. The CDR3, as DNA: TGTGCCAGCAGCTTGGGTCTAGGACAGGGGTTAGATACGCAGTATTTT.

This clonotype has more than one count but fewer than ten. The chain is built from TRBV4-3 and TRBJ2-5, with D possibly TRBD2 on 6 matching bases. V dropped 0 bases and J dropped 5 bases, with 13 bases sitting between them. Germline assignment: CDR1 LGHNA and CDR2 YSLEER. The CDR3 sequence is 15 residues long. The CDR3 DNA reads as TGCGCCAGCAGCCAAGAGTATGGGAGGTGGGAGACCCAGTACTTC. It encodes CASSQEYGRWETQYF.

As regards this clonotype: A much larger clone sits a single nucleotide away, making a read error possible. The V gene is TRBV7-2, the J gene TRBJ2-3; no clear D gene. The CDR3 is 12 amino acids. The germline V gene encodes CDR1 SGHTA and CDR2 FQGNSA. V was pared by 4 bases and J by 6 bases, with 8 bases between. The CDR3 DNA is TGTGCCAGCAGCTCGAATATGGATACGCAGTATTTT. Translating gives CASSSNMDTQYF.

CDR3 nucleotide sequence: TGTGCCAGCACCACAGTTACAGGGGACCTCTACAATGAGCAGTTCTTC. Amino acids: CASTTVTGDLYNEQFF. The V call is TRBV6-2 or TRBV6-3, the J call TRBJ2-1; TRBD1 matches 7 bases. Germline V lookup: CDR1 MNHEY, CDR2 SVGEGT. V shed 7 bases, J shed 3 bases, and the junction held 12 bases outside the gene matches. The CDR3 is made up of 16 amino acids.

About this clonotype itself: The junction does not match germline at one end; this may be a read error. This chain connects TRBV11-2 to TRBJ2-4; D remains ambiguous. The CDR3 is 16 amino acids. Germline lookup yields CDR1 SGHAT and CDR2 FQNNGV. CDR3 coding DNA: TGTGCCAGCAGCCTAGAGGTCGAGCGACCCAAAAACATTCAGTACTTC. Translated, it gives CASSLEVERPKNIQYF.

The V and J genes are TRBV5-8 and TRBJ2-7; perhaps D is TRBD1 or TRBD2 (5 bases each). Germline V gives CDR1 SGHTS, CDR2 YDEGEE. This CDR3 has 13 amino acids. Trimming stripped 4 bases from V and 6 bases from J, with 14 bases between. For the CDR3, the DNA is TGTGCCAGCAGCCCCGGGACCCTCTGCGAGCAGTACTTC. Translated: CASSPGTLCEQYF.

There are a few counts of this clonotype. This CDR3 reads CASSFGRNYGYTF. The CDR3 DNA reads TGTGCCAGCAGTTTTGGCAGGAATTATGGCTACACCTTC. The chain carries TRBV27 and TRBJ1-2; no clear D gene. Germline V gene lookup returns CDR1 MNHEY and CDR2 SMNVEV (reference sequence). V was pared by 3 bases and J by 5 bases, with 10 bases between. The CDR3 spans 13 residues.

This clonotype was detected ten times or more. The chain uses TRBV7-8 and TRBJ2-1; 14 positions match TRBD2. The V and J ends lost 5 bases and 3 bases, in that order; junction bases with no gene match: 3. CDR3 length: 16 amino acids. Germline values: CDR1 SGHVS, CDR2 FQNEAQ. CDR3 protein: CASSLGLAGGYNEQFF. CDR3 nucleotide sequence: TGTGCCAGCAGCCTAGGACTAGCGGGAGGCTACAATGAGCAGTTCTTC.

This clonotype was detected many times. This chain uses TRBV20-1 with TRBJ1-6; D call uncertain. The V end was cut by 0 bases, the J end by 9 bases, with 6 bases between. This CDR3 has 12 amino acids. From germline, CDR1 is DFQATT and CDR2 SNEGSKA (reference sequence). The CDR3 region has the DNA TGCAGTGCTAGAGATACTAGTTCACCCCTCCACTTT. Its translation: CSARDTSSPLHF.

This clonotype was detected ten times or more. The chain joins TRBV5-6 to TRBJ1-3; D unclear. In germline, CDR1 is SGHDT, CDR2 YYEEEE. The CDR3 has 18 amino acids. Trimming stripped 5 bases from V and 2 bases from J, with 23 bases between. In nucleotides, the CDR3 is TGTGCCAGCAGACTCCGGGCCCAGGAAACCATCCCTGGAAACACCATATATTTT. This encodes CASRLRAQETIPGNTIYF.

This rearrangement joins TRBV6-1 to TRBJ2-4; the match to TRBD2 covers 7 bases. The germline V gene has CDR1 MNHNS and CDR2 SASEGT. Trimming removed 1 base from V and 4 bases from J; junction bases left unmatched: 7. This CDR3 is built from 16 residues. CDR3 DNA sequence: TGTGCCAGCAGTGAAGGACTAGCAACGAAAAAAAACATTCAGTACTTC. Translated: CASSEGLATKKNIQYF.